This TCR beta chain came from a study of tissue T cells after allogeneic stem cell transplantation. Noted time point: mouse harvest day 14 after allogeneic transplant. Tail vein injection delivered 10^7 T-cell-depleted bone marrow cells and 10^6 splenic CD5+ T cells. A note on this clone: All gene names here are mouse names. The CDR3 extends 1 residue past the end of the read, so its final part is completed from the germline J gene.

Germline V gene data show CDR1 as KGHTA and CDR2 as FQNQQP. CDR3 length: 14 amino acids. Only in-frame clones appear in the TCRdb table, and some are missing; sequencing was by immunoSEQ multiplex PCR. The sample yields roughly 4,800 clones, around 32% seen once. The origin of this receptor is a female BALB/c mouse given C57BL/6 T cells with graft-versus-host disease after an allogeneic hematopoietic cell transplant. This chain connects TRBV23 to TRBJ1-4; the tabulated D call, TRBD1, remains unverified against the DNA. The specimen sequenced was skin. The covered CDR3 bases are TGCTCCAGCAGTCAAGGGACAATCAACGAAAGATTATTT. It codes for CSSSQGTINERLF. The complete CDR3 reads CSSSQGTINERLFF.